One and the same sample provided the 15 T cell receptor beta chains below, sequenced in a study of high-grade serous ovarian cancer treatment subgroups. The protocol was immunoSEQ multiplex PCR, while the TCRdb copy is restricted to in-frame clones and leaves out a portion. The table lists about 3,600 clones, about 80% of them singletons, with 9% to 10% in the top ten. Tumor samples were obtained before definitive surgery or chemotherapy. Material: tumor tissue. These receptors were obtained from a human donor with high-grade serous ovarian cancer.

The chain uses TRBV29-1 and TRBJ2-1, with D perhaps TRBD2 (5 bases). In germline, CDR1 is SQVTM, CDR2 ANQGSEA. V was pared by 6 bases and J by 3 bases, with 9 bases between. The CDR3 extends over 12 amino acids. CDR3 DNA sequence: TGCAGCGTGCCGGGATACTACAATGAGCAGTTCTTC. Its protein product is CSVPGYYNEQFF.

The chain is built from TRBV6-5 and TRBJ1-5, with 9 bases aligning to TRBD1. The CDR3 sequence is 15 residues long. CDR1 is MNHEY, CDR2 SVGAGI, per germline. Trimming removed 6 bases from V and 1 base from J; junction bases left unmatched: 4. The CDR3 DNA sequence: TGTGCCAGCAGGGGACAGGGACCCAGCAATCAGCCCCAGCATTTT. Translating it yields CASRGQGPSNQPQHF.

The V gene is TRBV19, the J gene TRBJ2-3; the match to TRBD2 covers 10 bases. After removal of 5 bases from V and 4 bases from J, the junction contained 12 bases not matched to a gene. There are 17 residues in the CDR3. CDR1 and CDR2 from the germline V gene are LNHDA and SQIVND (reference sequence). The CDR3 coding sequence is TGTGCCAGTAGTCTAACTCCGGGACTAGCGTTGTCAGATACGCAGTATTTT. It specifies CASSLTPGLALSDTQYF.

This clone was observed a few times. The CDR3 bases are TGTGCCAGCAGCCCCAACAGGGTATTGAAGGGCTACACCTTC. Its translation is CASSPNRVLKGYTF. The rearrangement links TRBV11-2 to TRBJ1-2; possible D gene TRBD1, 6 bases. This CDR3 comprises 14 residues. Per germline, CDR1 SGHAT and CDR2 FQNNGV. V shed 5 bases and J shed 8 bases, with 18 bases lying between them.

CDR3 residues: CASSFSGGAGNEQFF. The CDR3 bases are TGTGCCAGCAGCTTTAGCGGGGGGGCGGGAAATGAGCAGTTCTTC. The chain combines TRBV7-8 with TRBJ2-1; TRBD2 matches at 11 bases. Germline lookup yields CDR1 SGHVS and CDR2 FQNEAQ. V gave up 3 bases and J gave up 7 bases; unmatched junction bases: 5. This CDR3 comprises 15 residues.

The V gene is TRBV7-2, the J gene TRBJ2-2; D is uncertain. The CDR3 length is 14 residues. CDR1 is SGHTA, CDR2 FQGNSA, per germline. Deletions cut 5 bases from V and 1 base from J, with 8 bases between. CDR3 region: CASSPTVNTGELFF. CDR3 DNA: TGTGCCAGCAGCCCTACAGTGAACACCGGGGAGCTGTTTTTT.

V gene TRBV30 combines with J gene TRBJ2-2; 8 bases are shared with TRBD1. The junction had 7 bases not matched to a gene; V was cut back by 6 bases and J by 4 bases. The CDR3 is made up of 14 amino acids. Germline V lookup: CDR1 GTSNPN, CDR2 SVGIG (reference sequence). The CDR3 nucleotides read TGTGCCTGCTCGACAGGGGCGCCCACCGGGGAGCTGTTTTTT. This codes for CACSTGAPTGELFF.

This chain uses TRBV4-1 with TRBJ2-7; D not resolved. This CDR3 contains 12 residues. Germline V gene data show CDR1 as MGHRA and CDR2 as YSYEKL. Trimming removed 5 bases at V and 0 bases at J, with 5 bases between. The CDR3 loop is CASSGLSYEQYF. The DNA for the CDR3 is TGCGCCAGCAGCGGGCTCTCCTACGAGCAGTACTTC.

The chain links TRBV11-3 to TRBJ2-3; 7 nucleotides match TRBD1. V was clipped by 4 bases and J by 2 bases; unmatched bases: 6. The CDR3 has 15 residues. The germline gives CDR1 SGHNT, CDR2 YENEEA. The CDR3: CASSSRTGDTDTQYF. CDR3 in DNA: TGTGCCAGCAGCTCCAGGACAGGCGACACAGATACGCAGTATTTT.

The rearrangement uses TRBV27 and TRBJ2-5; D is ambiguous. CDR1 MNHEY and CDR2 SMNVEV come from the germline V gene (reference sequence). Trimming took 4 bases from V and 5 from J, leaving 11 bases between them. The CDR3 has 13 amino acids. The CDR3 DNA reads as TGTGCCAGCAGTTCAAGGATCGGGGAGACCCAGTACTTC. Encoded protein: CASSSRIGETQYF.

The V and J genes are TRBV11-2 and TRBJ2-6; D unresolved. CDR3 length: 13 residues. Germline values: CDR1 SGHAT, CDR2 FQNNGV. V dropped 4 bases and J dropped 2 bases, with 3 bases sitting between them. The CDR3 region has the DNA TGTGCCAGCAGCTCAGCTGGGGCCAACGTCCTGACTTTC. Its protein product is CASSSAGANVLTF.

CDR3 in amino acids: CAWGSSGNTIYF. The CDR3 DNA sequence: TGTGCCTGGGGGTCTTCGGGAAACACCATATATTTT. V usage is TRBV30 and J usage is TRBJ1-3; no clear D. The V and J ends lost 5 bases and 4 bases respectively, with 9 bases between them. This CDR3 has 12 amino acids. Germline CDR1 and CDR2: GTSNPN and SVGIG (reference sequence).

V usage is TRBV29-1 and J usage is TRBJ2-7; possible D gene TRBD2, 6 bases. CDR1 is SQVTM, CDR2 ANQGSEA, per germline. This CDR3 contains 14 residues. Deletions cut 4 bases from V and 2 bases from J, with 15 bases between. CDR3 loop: CSVVTPGATYEQYF. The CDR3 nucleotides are TGCAGCGTTGTTACCCCGGGAGCCACCTACGAGCAGTACTTC.

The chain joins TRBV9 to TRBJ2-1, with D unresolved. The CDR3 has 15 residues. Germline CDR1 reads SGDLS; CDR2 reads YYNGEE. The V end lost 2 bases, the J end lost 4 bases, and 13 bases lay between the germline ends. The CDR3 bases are TGTGCCAGCAGCGTCGACCCGGTCGTATACAATGAGCAGTTCTTC. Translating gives CASSVDPVVYNEQFF.

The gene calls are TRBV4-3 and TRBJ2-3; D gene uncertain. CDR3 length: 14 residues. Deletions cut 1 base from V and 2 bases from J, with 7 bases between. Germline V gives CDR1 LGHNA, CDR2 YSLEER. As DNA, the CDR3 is TGCGCCAGCAGCCAAGGAGCCTCCACAGATACGCAGTATTTT. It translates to CASSQGASTDTQYF.